The 13 T cell receptor beta chains below all came from one sample that was sequenced in a study of PD-L1 blockade in urothelial cancer. Method: immunoSEQ multiplex PCR; TCRdb's copy keeps in-frame clones and lacks some. The sample lists around 110,000 clones; under 95% were seen once. Stated time point: peripheral blood 6 weeks after treatment start. Material: PBMCs, obtained around atezolizumab (anti-PD-L1) treatment. These receptors came from a man in his sixties with urothelial cancer.

The rearrangement uses TRBV5-6 and TRBJ1-4, with D hard to call. The length of the CDR3 is 14 residues. The V and J ends lost 0 bases and 6 bases respectively, with 9 bases between them. Germline V gives CDR1 SGHDT, CDR2 YYEEEE. The CDR3 loop is CASSLGGRYEKLFF. The CDR3, as DNA: TGTGCCAGCAGCTTGGGTGGGCGTTATGAAAAACTGTTTTTT.

This chain joins TRBV15 and TRBJ2-7, with unresolved D. Per germline, CDR1 LNHNV and CDR2 YYDKDF (reference sequence). The V end was cut by 0 bases, the J end by 2 bases, with 5 bases between. CDR3 length: 13 residues. The CDR3 DNA reads as TGTGCCACCAGCAGAGATTCAACCTACGAGCAGTACTTC. Translation gives CATSRDSTYEQYF. Variable domain in full (rest from reference TRBV15 and TRBJ2-7): DAMVIQNPRYQVTQFGKPVTLSCSQTLNHNVMYWYQQKSSQAPKLLFHYYDKDFNNEADTPDNFQSRRPNTSFCFLDIRSPGLGDTAMYLCATSRDSTYEQYFGPGTRLTVT.

The genes are TRBV9 and TRBJ2-2; 9 bases fit TRBD2. The CDR3 sequence is 15 residues long. In germline, CDR1 is SGDLS, CDR2 YYNGEE. V was clipped by 1 base and J by 9 bases; unmatched bases: 7. In DNA, the CDR3 is TGTGCCAGCAGCGTAAGGGCGGGGGGGTTCCGGGAGCTGTTTTTT. Its protein product is CASSVRAGGFRELFF.

The chain uses TRBV27 and TRBJ1-4; D is ambiguous. Germline V lookup: CDR1 MNHEY, CDR2 SMNVEV (reference sequence). V was shortened by 8 bases and J by 3 bases, with 16 bases between the two germline ends. This CDR3 comprises 15 residues. In nucleotides, the CDR3 is TGTGCCAGCGGGTCCGTGTGGAGCGCTAATGAAAAACTGTTTTTT. Its translation: CASGSVWSANEKLFF.

In nucleotides, the CDR3 is TGCGCCAGCAGCCAATCCGGGACAGGGCTTAATGAAAAACTGTTTTTT. Its protein product is CASSQSGTGLNEKLFF. This chain uses TRBV4-3 with TRBJ1-4; 9 bases agree with TRBD1. The CDR3 runs to 16 residues. Germline-derived CDR1 and CDR2 are LGHNA and YSLEER. V was pared by 2 bases and J by 4 bases, with 5 bases of the junction left unmatched.

This rearrangement joins TRBV6-4 to TRBJ1-1; 7 positions agree with TRBD1. CDR1 and CDR2 (germline): MRHNA, SNTAGT. This CDR3 has 13 amino acids. V was clipped by 3 bases and J by 4 bases; unmatched bases: 2. Here the CDR3 DNA reads TGTGCCAGCAGTGAGGCAGGGGGCACTGAAGCTTTCTTT. This sequence encodes CASSEAGGTEAFF.

The genes are TRBV19 and TRBJ1-2; 7 bases map to TRBD1. The CDR3 extends over 14 amino acids. Germline V gives CDR1 LNHDA, CDR2 SQIVND (reference sequence). J was trimmed by 6 bases and V by 8 bases; bases with no gene match: 12. In nucleotides, the CDR3 is TGTGCCAGTTCTCCAGTCGACAGGGAAGATGGCTACACCTTC. The encoded protein is CASSPVDREDGYTF.

The genes are TRBV4-2 and TRBJ1-4, with 8 positions matching TRBD1. The CDR3 is made up of 16 amino acids. V gave up 4 bases and J gave up 5 bases; unmatched junction bases: 9. The germline V gene encodes CDR1 LGHNA and CDR2 YNFKEQ. In nucleotides, the CDR3 is TGTGCCAGCAGCCGCGGACAGGGACCGGCGAATGAAAAACTGTTTTTT. The encoded protein is CASSRGQGPANEKLFF.

The chain has TRBV5-4 and TRBJ2-1; 8 nucleotides agree with TRBD1. V was pared by 10 bases and J by 8 bases, with 11 bases of the junction left unmatched. The CDR3 is made up of 13 amino acids. Germline CDR1 and CDR2: SGHNT and YYREEE (reference sequence). The CDR3 coding sequence is TGTGCCGGACTCCGAGACAGGGGATATGAGCAGTTCTTC. This codes for CAGLRDRGYEQFF. Variable domain in full (rest from reference TRBV5-4 and TRBJ2-1): ETGVTQSPTHLIKTRGQQVTLRCSSQSGHNTVSWYQQALGQGPQFIFQYYREEENGRGNFPPRFSGLQFPNYSSELNVNALELDDSALYLCAGLRDRGYEQFFGPGTRLTVL.

V usage is TRBV5-1 and J usage is TRBJ2-3, with TRBD2 matching 8 bases. Unmatched junction bases numbered 4, after V lost 0 bases and J lost 4 bases. CDR1 SGHRS and CDR2 YFSETQ come from the germline V gene. The length of the CDR3 is 15 residues. CDR3: CASSLERRGADTQYF. CDR3 nucleotides: TGCGCCAGCAGCTTGGAACGGCGGGGGGCAGATACGCAGTATTTT. Complete variable domain (other parts from reference TRBV5-1 and TRBJ2-3): KAGVTQTPRYLIKTRGQQVTLSCSPISGHRSVSWYQQTPGQGLQFLFEYFSETQRNKGNFPGRFSGRQFSNSRSEMNVSTLELGDSALYLCASSLERRGADTQYFGPGTRLTVL.

V and J are TRBV10-3 and TRBJ1-6; a weak D match, TRBD1 (6 bases). The CDR3 contains 14 residues. V dropped 4 bases and J dropped 8 bases, with 12 bases sitting between them. The germline gives CDR1 ENHRY, CDR2 SYGVKD. CDR3 loop: CAISATGSHSPLHF. In DNA form, the CDR3 reads TGTGCCATCAGTGCGACAGGCAGTCATTCACCCCTCCACTTT.

This chain connects TRBV6-1 to TRBJ2-7; 7 bases map to TRBD1. The CDR3 consists of 17 residues. Germline V CDR1 and CDR2: MNHNS, SASEGT. V gave up 3 bases and J gave up 0 bases; unmatched junction bases: 11. CDR3 DNA: TGTGCCAGCAGTGACACGAACAGGGGCTCGTTCTCCTACGAGCAGTACTTC. This codes for CASSDTNRGSFSYEQYF.

V is TRBV2 and J is TRBJ2-3; a possible D gene is TRBD2 (7 bases). CDR1 SNHLY and CDR2 FYNNEI come from the germline V gene. Trimming removed 5 bases at V and 2 bases at J, with 14 bases between. This CDR3 has 15 amino acids. CDR3 coding DNA: TGTGCCAGCAGTCAAAGCGGGACACCCACAGATACGCAGTATTTT. Translation: CASSQSGTPTDTQYF.